Given below is one TCR beta chain in context. Clones were read by immunoSEQ multiplex PCR, and TCRdb kept only the in-frame ones, dropping some. Of around 63,000 clones in the sample, about 91% are singletons; the top ten hold more than 1.2%. The data were taken from a study of T cell changes during pregnancy in multiple sclerosis. With 7 bases removed from V and 4 bases from J, the gap between germline ends came to 8 bases. Germline CDR1 and CDR2: MNHEY and SVGAGI. This CDR3 is built from 11 residues. Sequencing used peripheral blood, obtained after pregnancy. The chain carries TRBV6-5 and TRBJ2-7; D may be TRBD2 (6 bases). The sequence derives from a female donor with multiple sclerosis, enrolled in a pregnancy study. The CDR3 nucleotides read TGTGCCAGCAAGGGGACTTACGAGCAGTACTTC. Its protein is CASKGTYEQYF.